This is a list of T cell receptor beta chains from one sample in a study of cytomegalovirus exposure and HLA in healthy donors. Assay used: immunoSEQ multiplex PCR; TCRdb lists only in-frame clones, some missing. This table has hundreds of thousands of clones, roughly 85% appearing once. Sequenced input: PBMCs. The receptors derive from a woman younger than 35 in good health and CMV-seronegative. The CDR3 runs from the conserved cysteine through the conserved F or W. A D gene is named only where the DNA matches it firmly. Rows may omit the clone size; those that give it use once, few, many or a size class.

TRBV5-8	-	-	TRBJ1-5	CASSRSVGRQQPQHF	TGTGCCAGCAGCCGTTCCGTGGGGCGGCAACAGCCCCAGCATTTT
TRBV5-6	-	-	TRBJ2-7	CASEGGTSYEQYF	TGTGCCAGCGAGGGGGGGACCTCCTACGAGCAGTACTTC
TRBV27	-	-	TRBJ1-1	CASSSLARSTEAFF	TGTGCCAGCAGTTCCCTAGCCAGGTCCACTGAAGCTTTCTTT
TRBV13	-	once	TRBJ1-5	CASSLGRGSERQPQHF	TGTGCCAGCAGCTTAGGCCGGGGTAGTGAGCGGCAGCCCCAGCATTTT
TRBV7-2	-	-	TRBJ1-1	CASSLFGGGTEAFF	TGTGCCAGCAGCTTATTCGGGGGTGGCACTGAAGCTTTCTTT
TRBV28	-	-	TRBJ2-3	CASRGGGRTDTQYF	TGTGCCAGCAGGGGAGGGGGACGCACAGATACGCAGTATTTT
TRBV28	-	-	TRBJ2-7	CATPREGDYEQYF	TGTGCCACCCCTCGCGAGGGAGATTACGAGCAGTACTTC
TRBV30	TRBD1	few	TRBJ2-7	CAWSVHGTGGDEQYF	TGTGCCTGGAGTGTACACGGGACAGGGGGTGACGAGCAGTACTTC
TRBV19	-	once	TRBJ2-5	CASSIAARQETQYF	TGTGCCAGTAGTATAGCGGCCAGGCAAGAGACCCAGTACTTC
TRBV2	TRBD1	once	TRBJ1-5	CASSNSGQGFNQPQHF	TGTGCCAGCAGTAACTCGGGACAGGGGTTCAATCAGCCCCAGCATTTT
TRBV27	TRBD1	-	TRBJ1-2	CASSLGTGGGRYGYTF	TGTGCCAGCAGTCTGGGGACAGGGGGCGGAAGATATGGCTACACCTTC
TRBV28	-	-	TRBJ2-7	CASSFGAGWAEQYF	TGTGCCAGCAGTTTTGGGGCTGGGTGGGCCGAGCAGTACTTC
TRBV7-9	-	-	TRBJ1-2	CASSGGNYGYTF	TGTGCCAGCTCCGGGGGTAACTATGGCTACACCTTC
TRBV2	TRBD2	once	TRBJ2-7	CASSLAGGLSYEQYF	TGTGCCAGCAGTCTAGCGGGAGGCCTCTCCTACGAGCAGTACTTC
TRBV14	-	-	TRBJ2-5	CASSQMSRQETQYF	TGTGCCAGCAGCCAAATGTCCAGACAAGAGACCCAGTACTTC
TRBV5-1	-	-	TRBJ2-7	CASSPTVPIYSYEQYF	TGCGCCAGCAGCCCAACAGTGCCTATTTACTCCTACGAGCAGTACTTC
TRBV5-5	TRBD2	-	TRBJ2-7	CASSLERGLAVSSYEQYF	TGTGCCAGCAGCTTGGAGCGGGGACTAGCGGTTAGCAGCTACGAGCAGTACTTC
TRBV9	-	-	TRBJ2-1	CASSPLDPGSEQFF	TGTGCCAGCAGCCCCCTCGACCCCGGGAGTGAGCAGTTCTTC
TRBV29-1	-	once	TRBJ1-5	CSVVFGGKNQPQHF	TGCAGCGTTGTCTTTGGGGGGAAAAATCAGCCCCAGCATTTT
TRBV27	TRBD1	-	TRBJ1-1	CASSRVPGQAMNTEAFF	TGTGCCAGCAGTCGCGTGCCGGGACAGGCGATGAACACTGAAGCTTTCTTT
TRBV30	-	-	TRBJ2-7	CAWSVTGEQYF	TGTGCCTGGAGTGTAACCGGCGAGCAGTACTTC
TRBV2	-	few	TRBJ1-1	CASSGQMNTEAFF	TGTGCCAGCTCAGGACAGATGAACACTGAAGCTTTCTTT
TRBV6-1	-	-	TRBJ1-1	CASSGGGLEAFF	TGTGCCAGCAGTGGAGGTGGTTTGGAAGCTTTCTTT
TRBV6-5	TRBD2	-	TRBJ2-4	CASSYSSSGKNIQYF	TGTGCCAGCAGTTACTCGTCTAGCGGCAAAAACATTCAGTACTTC
TRBV15	-	-	TRBJ2-7	CATSRDGGNGPEQYF	TGTGCCACCAGCAGAGATGGAGGGAATGGTCCCGAGCAGTACTTC